This T cell receptor (beta chain) is drawn from a study of CD4+ T cells in melanoma. The CDR3 consists of 14 residues. Germline trimming cut 4 bases from V and 5 bases from J; bases unmatched to any gene: 10. Looked up from germline, CDR1 is SQVTM and CDR2 is ANQGSEA. Assay used: immunoSEQ multiplex PCR; TCRdb lists only in-frame clones, some missing. This sample has 110,000 to 150,000 clones; around nine tenths occur once, and the top ten carry less than 2%. To note about this clone: Its target is not known.

Study results and limitations: In melanoma, neoantigen-specific CD4+ T cells reportedly differed in differentiation state.

This clonotype was sampled from a human donor with melanoma. This sequence joins TRBV29-1 and TRBJ1-1, with 7 bases aligning to TRBD1. The CDR3 bases are TGCAGCGTTGTAGGTCAGACAGGGCGAACTGAAGCTTTCTTT. Translating gives CSVVGQTGRTEAFF. Full variable domain (remainder filled in from reference TRBV29-1 and TRBJ1-1): SAVISQKPSRDICQRGTSLTIQCQVDSQVTMMFWYRQQPGQSLTLIATANQGSEATYESGFVIDKFPISRPNLTFSTLTVSNMSPEDSSIYLCSVVGQTGRTEAFFGQGTRLTVV.